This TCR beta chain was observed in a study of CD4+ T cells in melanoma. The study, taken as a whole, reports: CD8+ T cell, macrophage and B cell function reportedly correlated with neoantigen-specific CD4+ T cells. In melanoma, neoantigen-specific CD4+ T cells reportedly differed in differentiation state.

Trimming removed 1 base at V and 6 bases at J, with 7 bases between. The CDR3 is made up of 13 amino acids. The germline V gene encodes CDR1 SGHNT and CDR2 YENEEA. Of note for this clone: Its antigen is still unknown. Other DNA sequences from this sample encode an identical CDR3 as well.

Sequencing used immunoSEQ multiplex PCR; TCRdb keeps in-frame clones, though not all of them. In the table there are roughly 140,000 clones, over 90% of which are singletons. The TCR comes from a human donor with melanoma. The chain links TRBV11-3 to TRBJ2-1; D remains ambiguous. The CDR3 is CASSLGLGNEQFF. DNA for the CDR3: TGTGCCAGCAGCTTAGGGCTAGGCAATGAGCAGTTCTTC.